The source of this T cell receptor (beta chain) is a study of T cell changes during pregnancy in multiple sclerosis. Here immunoSEQ multiplex PCR was the method, and the copy in TCRdb shows in-frame clones only, minus some. This table has about 100,000 clones, 94% appearing once. The CDR3 has 13 residues. The V and J ends lost 2 bases and 6 bases, in that order; junction bases with no gene match: 6. CDR1 is GTSNPN and CDR2 is SVGIG in the germline V gene (reference sequence). This chain uses TRBV30 with TRBJ2-7; TRBD1 matches 8 bases. This TCR was recovered from a female donor with multiple sclerosis, enrolled in a pregnancy study. The material was peripheral blood, obtained before pregnancy. Here the CDR3 reads CAWSLDRASEQYF. In DNA, the CDR3 is TGTGCCTGGAGTCTGGACAGGGCAAGCGAGCAGTACTTC.